This is a list of T cell receptor beta chains from one sample in a study of shared clonotypes between healthy human individuals. Some clones are missing from TCRdb's copy, which holds only in-frame ones; the method was immunoSEQ multiplex PCR. The sample holds 750,000 to 1,000,000 clones; more than 85% are singletons and the top ten take more than 20%. The specimen sequenced was naive CD8+ T cells sorted from blood. Receptor source: a man aged 25 to 45 in good health. Both conserved end residues are part of each CDR3. D genes are given only for firm matches. Expanded clones get a size class; other rows say once, few or many, or leave the size out.

V gene: TRBV5-1; J gene: TRBJ2-1; D gene: TRBD2; clone size: -; CDR3 DNA: TGCGCCAGCAGCTTGGGGACTAGCGGGATCTCCCCCTACAATGAGCAGTTCTTC; CDR3 protein: CASSLGTSGISPYNEQFF
V gene: TRBV28; J gene: TRBJ2-4; D gene: -; clone size: -; CDR3 DNA: TGTGCCAGCAGTGAAAACAGGGATGGGGGACAAAACATTCAGTACTTC; CDR3 protein: CASSENRDGGQNIQYF
V gene: TRBV5-5; J gene: TRBJ1-1; D gene: -; clone size: -; CDR3 DNA: TGTGCCAGCAGCCGACGGGAGATGAACACTGAAGCTTTCTTT; CDR3 protein: CASSRREMNTEAFF
V gene: TRBV7-9; J gene: TRBJ1-1; D gene: TRBD1; clone size: once; CDR3 DNA: TGTGCCAGCAGCACCCCGGGACAGGATACCCCTGAAGCTTTCTTT; CDR3 protein: CASSTPGQDTPEAFF
V gene: TRBV28; J gene: TRBJ1-4; D gene: TRBD1; clone size: -; CDR3 DNA: TGTGCCAGCAGCTTGTGGGGACAGACTAATGAAAAACTGTTTTTT; CDR3 protein: CASSLWGQTNEKLFF
V gene: TRBV6-1; J gene: TRBJ1-5; D gene: -; clone size: -; CDR3 DNA: TGTGCCAGCAGTGAAAGGGCGCGGGCTAGCAATCAGCCCCAGCATTTT; CDR3 protein: CASSERARASNQPQHF
V gene: TRBV5-4; J gene: TRBJ1-1; D gene: -; clone size: -; CDR3 DNA: TGTGCCAGCAGCTTGGCGCCAGACGGAAACACTGAAGCTTTCTTT; CDR3 protein: CASSLAPDGNTEAFF
V gene: TRBV5-8; J gene: TRBJ2-1; D gene: TRBD2; clone size: -; CDR3 DNA: TGTGCCAGCAGCTTGGTTGGACTAGCGGGTAGTGAGCAGTTCTTC; CDR3 protein: CASSLVGLAGSEQFF
V gene: TRBV15; J gene: TRBJ2-1; D gene: -; clone size: -; CDR3 DNA: TGTGCCACCAGCCATGGACCGAGCTACAATGAGCAGTTCTTC; CDR3 protein: CATSHGPSYNEQFF
V gene: TRBV9; J gene: TRBJ2-1; D gene: -; clone size: -; CDR3 DNA: TGTGCCAGCAGCGCCGGGACTCCCAATGAGCAGTTCTTC; CDR3 protein: CASSAGTPNEQFF
V gene: TRBV7-7; J gene: TRBJ2-1; D gene: TRBD2; clone size: few; CDR3 DNA: TGTGCCAGCAGCTCGACCCCACCGGGACTAGCAGGGGCAGTGGGGCAGTTCTTC; CDR3 protein: CASSSTPPGLAGAVGQFF
V gene: TRBV7-6; J gene: TRBJ2-3; D gene: -; clone size: -; CDR3 DNA: TGTGCCAGCAGCTTATCCAGCACAGATACGCAGTATTTT; CDR3 protein: CASSLSSTDTQYF
V gene: TRBV2; J gene: TRBJ1-1; D gene: -; clone size: -; CDR3 DNA: TGTGCCAGCACCATTGACAGAGTGAACACTGAAGCTTTCTTT; CDR3 protein: CASTIDRVNTEAFF
V gene: TRBV7-9; J gene: TRBJ2-1; D gene: TRBD1; clone size: -; CDR3 DNA: TGTGCCAGCAGCTTATGGGACAGGGATCATGAGCAGTTCTTC; CDR3 protein: CASSLWDRDHEQFF
V gene: TRBV5-1; J gene: TRBJ2-7; D gene: -; clone size: -; CDR3 DNA: TGCGCCAGCAGCGGAAGGGCGGAATCCTACGAGCAGTACTTC; CDR3 protein: CASSGRAESYEQYF
V gene: TRBV28; J gene: TRBJ1-5; D gene: -; clone size: -; CDR3 DNA: TGTGCCAGCAGTTTCTGGGGGGATAGCAATCAGCCCCAGCATTTT; CDR3 protein: CASSFWGDSNQPQHF
V gene: TRBV4-3; J gene: TRBJ1-1; D gene: -; clone size: -; CDR3 DNA: TGCGCCAGCAGCCAAGATCGACAGGTGAACACTGAAGCTTTCTTT; CDR3 protein: CASSQDRQVNTEAFF
V gene: TRBV4-2; J gene: TRBJ2-7; D gene: TRBD1; clone size: -; CDR3 DNA: TGTGCCAGCAGCCAAGAGGGGACAGGGTTGTACGAGCAGTACTTC; CDR3 protein: CASSQEGTGLYEQYF
V gene: TRBV27; J gene: TRBJ2-7; D gene: -; clone size: -; CDR3 DNA: TGTGCCAGCAGTTTGTCAGGGTCGGGTTACGAGCAGTACTTC; CDR3 protein: CASSLSGSGYEQYF
V gene: TRBV5-1; J gene: TRBJ2-3; D gene: -; clone size: -; CDR3 DNA: TGCGCCAGCAGCTTGGTAGGCGTGATGGAGTCAGATACGCAGTATTTT; CDR3 protein: CASSLVGVMESDTQYF
V gene: TRBV29-1; J gene: TRBJ2-7; D gene: TRBD2; clone size: -; CDR3 DNA: TGCAGCGTTGAAGACGATAGCGGGAACTACTACGAGCAGTACTTC; CDR3 protein: CSVEDDSGNYYEQYF
V gene: TRBV7-8; J gene: TRBJ2-2; D gene: -; clone size: once; CDR3 DNA: TGTGCCAGCAGCTTAGATTTGACGCGTACCGGGGAGCTGTTTTTT; CDR3 protein: CASSLDLTRTGELFF
V gene: TRBV7-9; J gene: TRBJ2-7; D gene: -; clone size: few; CDR3 DNA: TGTGCCAGCAGCCTCTCCGAGGAATTCTACGAGCAGTACTTC; CDR3 protein: CASSLSEEFYEQYF
V gene: TRBV7-3; J gene: TRBJ2-1; D gene: -; clone size: -; CDR3 DNA: TGTGCCAGCAGCAAACGACTACTGGGGCAGTTCTTC; CDR3 protein: CASSKRLLGQFF
V gene: TRBV27; J gene: TRBJ2-6; D gene: TRBD1; clone size: few; CDR3 DNA: TGTGCCAGCAGCTTGGCAGGGGGCTTGTCTGGGGCCAACGTCCTGACTTTC; CDR3 protein: CASSLAGGLSGANVLTF
V gene: TRBV9; J gene: TRBJ2-7; D gene: -; clone size: -; CDR3 DNA: TGTGCCAGCAGCCTTTCGGACAGCGCGGCCGAGCAGTACTTC; CDR3 protein: CASSLSDSAAEQYF
V gene: TRBV5-5; J gene: TRBJ1-5; D gene: TRBD1; clone size: -; CDR3 DNA: TGTGCCAGCAGCCCCTTCGACAGGGCGGATCAGCCCCAGCATTTT; CDR3 protein: CASSPFDRADQPQHF
V gene: TRBV5-6; J gene: TRBJ2-5; D gene: -; clone size: -; CDR3 DNA: TGTGCCAGCAGCCGTTGGAGCGGGCTTCAAGAGACCCAGTACTTC; CDR3 protein: CASSRWSGLQETQYF
V gene: TRBV9; J gene: TRBJ1-2; D gene: -; clone size: -; CDR3 DNA: TGTGCCAGCAGCGTGAATAGGATAGACTATGGCTACACCTTC; CDR3 protein: CASSVNRIDYGYTF
V gene: TRBV9; J gene: TRBJ2-1; D gene: -; clone size: -; CDR3 DNA: TGTGCCAGCAGCGTAGGGGAGATTGACGAGCAGTTCTTC; CDR3 protein: CASSVGEIDEQFF
V gene: TRBV4-1; J gene: TRBJ2-3; D gene: TRBD1; clone size: -; CDR3 DNA: TGCGCCAGCAGCCAAGATCGCTTGACAGGGGCCAGGGAAGATACGCAGTATTTT; CDR3 protein: CASSQDRLTGAREDTQYF
V gene: TRBV28; J gene: TRBJ2-2; D gene: -; clone size: -; CDR3 DNA: TGTGCCAGCAGTCTTAGCATCACCGGGGAGCTGTTTTTT; CDR3 protein: CASSLSITGELFF
V gene: TRBV29-1; J gene: TRBJ1-2; D gene: -; clone size: -; CDR3 DNA: TGCAGCGCTCTGGGGAACTATGGCTACACCTTC; CDR3 protein: CSALGNYGYTF
V gene: TRBV12-1; J gene: TRBJ2-5; D gene: -; clone size: -; CDR3 DNA: TGTGCCAGCAGCTTGCGGGGTGGGGAGACCCAGTACTTC; CDR3 protein: CASSLRGGETQYF
V gene: TRBV5-5; J gene: TRBJ2-7; D gene: TRBD1; clone size: -; CDR3 DNA: TGTGCCAGCAGCCCCGGGACAGGGGGATCCTACGAGCAGTACTTC; CDR3 protein: CASSPGTGGSYEQYF
V gene: TRBV5-1; J gene: TRBJ2-1; D gene: -; clone size: -; CDR3 DNA: TGCGCCAGCAGCCCCGGACTGTACAATGAGCAGTTCTTC; CDR3 protein: CASSPGLYNEQFF
V gene: TRBV29-1; J gene: TRBJ2-2; D gene: -; clone size: -; CDR3 DNA: TGCAGCGTTGAAGATGTCCGACGGGAGAGGCGGGAGCTGTTTTTT; CDR3 protein: CSVEDVRRERRELFF
V gene: TRBV6-1; J gene: TRBJ2-7; D gene: -; clone size: -; CDR3 DNA: TGTGCCAGCAGTCTGAACAGAGGGACCGAGCAGTACTTC; CDR3 protein: CASSLNRGTEQYF
V gene: TRBV7-9; J gene: TRBJ2-3; D gene: -; clone size: -; CDR3 DNA: TGTGCCAGCAGCACCGGTTTCGGTACAGATACGCAGTATTTT; CDR3 protein: CASSTGFGTDTQYF
V gene: TRBV29-1; J gene: TRBJ2-7; D gene: TRBD2; clone size: once; CDR3 DNA: TGCAGCGTTCTAGCGGGAAACACCTACGAGCAGTACTTC; CDR3 protein: CSVLAGNTYEQYF
V gene: TRBV7-9; J gene: TRBJ2-6; D gene: -; clone size: -; CDR3 DNA: TGTGCCAGCAGCTTACCGACAGTCTCTGGGGCCAACGTCCTGACTTTC; CDR3 protein: CASSLPTVSGANVLTF
V gene: TRBV2; J gene: TRBJ1-1; D gene: -; clone size: -; CDR3 DNA: TGTGCCTCTCCGGGTCCCGGTAAAATCGGGAACACTGAAGCTTTCTTT; CDR3 protein: CASPGPGKIGNTEAFF
V gene: TRBV15; J gene: TRBJ2-1; D gene: -; clone size: -; CDR3 DNA: TGTGCCACCAGCAGAGTGGACAACTCCTACAATGAGCAGTTCTTC; CDR3 protein: CATSRVDNSYNEQFF
V gene: TRBV29-1; J gene: TRBJ2-1; D gene: -; clone size: -; CDR3 DNA: TGCAGTGGTCTTTACAATGAGCAGTTCTTC; CDR3 protein: CSGLYNEQFF
V gene: TRBV19; J gene: TRBJ2-7; D gene: -; clone size: -; CDR3 DNA: TGTGCCAGTAGTCCCCTCCCCGTAGCGGACGAGCAGTACTTC; CDR3 protein: CASSPLPVADEQYF
V gene: TRBV7-8; J gene: TRBJ2-1; D gene: -; clone size: once; CDR3 DNA: TGTGCCAGCAGACGAGATTACAATGAGCAGTTCTTC; CDR3 protein: CASRRDYNEQFF
V gene: TRBV6-4; J gene: TRBJ1-1; D gene: TRBD1; clone size: once; CDR3 DNA: TGTGCCAGTAGGGACAGGGTGAACACTGAAGCTTTCTTT; CDR3 protein: CASRDRVNTEAFF
V gene: TRBV19; J gene: TRBJ2-7; D gene: TRBD2; clone size: -; CDR3 DNA: TGTGCCAGTAGTCAGCCGGGACTAGCGATCTACGAGCAGTACTTC; CDR3 protein: CASSQPGLAIYEQYF
V gene: TRBV4-2; J gene: TRBJ2-5; D gene: TRBD2; clone size: -; CDR3 DNA: TGTGCCAGCAGCCAAGAAATAGGGCTAGCGGGAGGCGGAGGAGAGACCCAGTACTTC; CDR3 protein: CASSQEIGLAGGGGETQYF
V gene: TRBV7-6; J gene: TRBJ2-1; D gene: TRBD1; clone size: -; CDR3 DNA: TGTGCCAGCAGCTTTTCGGGGACAGGGTCTGAGCAGTTCTTC; CDR3 protein: CASSFSGTGSEQFF
V gene: TRBV6-5; J gene: TRBJ2-7; D gene: -; clone size: -; CDR3 DNA: TGTGCCAGCACCGGAGGACAGTCGCCTTCCTACGAGCAGTACTTC; CDR3 protein: CASTGGQSPSYEQYF